What follows are 3 T cell receptor beta chains derived from one specimen sequenced in a study of CXCR3-negative and CXCR3-positive naive CD8 T cells. Broader study findings: When CXCR3-positive naive cells were set against CXCR3-negative naive cells, the former had more hydrophobic TRB CDR3s.

No antigen has been assigned to these receptors. With UMI labels, 5' RACE was used to prepare the TRB cDNA libraries. TCRdb reprocessed the 5' RACE reads; each CDR3 protein has one entry and no DNA is given. The sample has approximately 100,000 distinct CDR3 sequences. The sequenced sample was naive CXCR3+ CD8+ T cells from blood. Subset noted: CD45RO-CCR7+CD27+CD95- naive CD8+ T cells expressing CXCR3 (TNR3+). These receptors were collected from a human donor in good health. Some clones in this sample may be carry-over from other donors' samples.

The chain uses TRBV7-9 and TRBJ2-1; TCRdb reports TRBD2, a call that lacks DNA to check it against. The germline V gene has CDR1 SEHNR and CDR2 FQNEAQ (reference sequence). This CDR3 is built from 14 residues. The CDR3 region is CASSLEEGGDEKFF.

This chain links TRBV10-3 with TRBJ2-5. The length of the CDR3 is 13 residues. Looked up from germline, CDR1 is ENHRY and CDR2 is SYGVKD. The CDR3 spells CAISGTEQETQYF.

The V gene is TRBV7-9, the J gene TRBJ2-2. The CDR3 sequence is 15 residues long. Germline V lookup: CDR1 SEHNR, CDR2 FQNEAQ (reference sequence). The CDR3 reads CASSLSGENTGELFF.